A single sample gave rise to the 25 T cell receptor beta chains below, sequenced in a study of T-cell memory formation after mild COVID-19. TCRdb called the 5' RACE reads again in MiXCR, with one record for every CDR3 protein. Among roughly 200,000 distinct CDR3 sequences listed, roughly 16% were seen once. The sample taken for sequencing was PBMCs or a T cell subset sorted from them (not recorded which). These receptors originate from an adult woman who had mild COVID-19 (a few samples of this study predate the infection). Cell type and time point are not known.

The chain combines TRBV6-2 or TRBV6-3 with TRBJ2-1; D ambiguous. Trimming pared 0 bases from V and 9 bases from J, leaving 15 bases between. The germline V gene encodes CDR1 MNHEY and CDR2 SVGEGT. The CDR3 totals 15 residues. CDR3 DNA: TGTGCCAGCAGTTACTCGAATTCCCTAGATGCTGAGCAGTTCTTC. As protein: CASSYSNSLDAEQFF.

The V gene is TRBV7-9, the J gene TRBJ2-3; maybe TRBD2 (5 bases). CDR1 and CDR2 from the germline V gene are SEHNR and FQNEAQ (reference sequence). CDR3 length: 15 amino acids. V lost 4 bases and J lost 3, with 14 bases in between. This CDR3 reads CASSSGGLGTDTQYF. The DNA for the CDR3 is TGTGCCAGCAGCTCCGGCGGGTTAGGGACAGATACGCAGTATTTT. Full variable domain (remainder filled in from reference TRBV7-9 and TRBJ2-3): DTGVSQNPRHKITKRGQNVTFRCDPISEHNRLYWYRQTLGQGPEFLTYFQNEAQLEKSRLLSDRFSAERPKGSFSTLEIQRTEQGDSAMYLCASSSGGLGTDTQYFGPGTRLTVL.

The chain links TRBV5-1 to TRBJ2-1, with a weak D call TRBD1 (6 bases). Trimming took 4 bases from V and 8 from J, leaving 16 bases between them. This CDR3 has 14 amino acids. CDR1 is SGHRS, CDR2 YFSETQ, per germline. As DNA, the CDR3 is TGCGCCAGCAGCGCCGGGACACGGTCTTATGAGCAGTTCTTC. It encodes CASSAGTRSYEQFF.

This clonotype showed up just a few times. The genes are TRBV7-6 and TRBJ2-1; 13 nucleotides match TRBD2. The CDR3 runs 16 residues. Germline V gives CDR1 SGHVS, CDR2 FNYEAQ. Trimming at V came to 2 bases and at J to 7 bases, leaving 5 bases not matched to a gene. As DNA, the CDR3 is TGTGCCAGCAGCTTACTACTAGCGGGGGGGGAAAATGAGCAGTTCTTC. Translating gives CASSLLLAGGENEQFF.

The chain couples TRBV6-6 to TRBJ2-3; 8 bases map to TRBD2. V lost 8 bases to trimming and J lost 4 bases; unmatched junction nucleotides: 11. The germline V gene encodes CDR1 MNHNY and CDR2 SVGAGI (reference sequence). CDR3 length: 15 residues. In DNA, the CDR3 is TGTGCCAGCTTTGAGGGGCGGGAGGCCGCAGATACGCAGTATTTT. The encoded protein is CASFEGREAADTQYF.

This clonotype was counted only a few times. The chain has TRBV4-1 and TRBJ2-1; 8 nucleotides line up with TRBD1. The V gene end was trimmed by 2 bases and the J gene end by 0 bases; junction bases not matched to a gene: 3. The germline V gene encodes CDR1 MGHRA and CDR2 YSYEKL. The CDR3 runs to 16 residues. CDR3 sequence: CASSQWTGSSYNEQFF. DNA for the CDR3: TGCGCCAGCAGCCAATGGACAGGGTCCTCCTACAATGAGCAGTTCTTC.

This clonotype turned up a few times. This sequence joins TRBV7-9 and TRBJ1-1; tentatively, D is TRBD1 (6 bases). Trimming pared 5 bases from V and 1 base from J, leaving 26 bases between. Germline V CDR1 and CDR2: SEHNR, FQNEAQ (reference sequence). This CDR3 spans 19 amino acids. CDR3 bases: TGTGCCAGCAGCCCACTTCCCTCCTCCGGGGCAGGGGCGAACACTGAAGCTTTCTTT. The encoded protein is CASSPLPSSGAGANTEAFF.

In its sample, this clonotype was seen a few times. The chain uses TRBV12-3 or TRBV12-4 and TRBJ2-7, with D perhaps TRBD1 (5 bases). V was cut by 4 bases and J by 4 bases, with 11 bases left in between. This CDR3 has 13 residues. Here the CDR3 DNA reads TGTGCCAGCAGTTCGAGACAGTTTTACGAGCAGTACTTC. Translated, it gives CASSSRQFYEQYF.

This clonotype was seen more than once but under ten times. The chain recombines TRBV29-1 with TRBJ2-6; D remains ambiguous. Germline V gene data show CDR1 as SQVTM and CDR2 as ANQGSEA. The V gene lost 4 bases and the J gene lost 0 bases, with 1 base spanning the gap. This CDR3 comprises 12 residues. The CDR3 loop is CSVGSGANVLTF. As DNA, the CDR3 is TGCAGCGTTGGCTCTGGGGCCAACGTCCTGACTTTC. Together with reference TRBV29-1 and TRBJ2-6, the CDR3 gives the full variable domain: SAVISQKPSRDICQRGTSLTIQCQVDSQVTMMFWYRQQPGQSLTLIATANQGSEATYESGFVIDKFPISRPNLTFSTLTVSNMSPEDSSIYLCSVGSGANVLTFGAGSRLTVL.

This clonotype was found a few times. The CDR3: CASSLEGSLGLAAQYF. The DNA of the CDR3 is TGCGCCAGCAGCTTGGAGGGCAGCCTAGGACTAGCGGCCCAGTACTTC. The chain couples TRBV5-1 to TRBJ2-5; 10 bases fit TRBD2. Germline CDR1 and CDR2: SGHRS and YFSETQ. The CDR3 loop spans 16 amino acids. Trimming at V came to 0 bases and at J to 9 bases, leaving 11 bases not matched to a gene.

The chain recombines TRBV19 with TRBJ1-1; 10 bases map to TRBD1. The CDR3 is 14 amino acids. Trimming at V came to 1 base and at J to 10 bases, leaving 6 bases not matched to a gene. Germline V gene lookup returns CDR1 LNHDA and CDR2 SQIVND (reference sequence). The CDR3 loop is CASSIVGTGAAAFF. The CDR3 DNA follows: TGTGCCAGTAGTATAGTGGGGACAGGGGCCGCAGCTTTCTTT.

This clonotype turned up a few times. The chain is built from TRBV24-1 and TRBJ2-1; the match to TRBD2 covers 9 bases. Germline CDR1 KGHDR, CDR2 SFDVKD. The CDR3 is 15 amino acids. Unmatched junction bases numbered 10, after V lost 9 bases and J lost 5 bases. DNA of the CDR3: TGTGCCACCGGAGGTAAGCGGGGGGCCCACAATGAGCAGTTCTTC. Translating it yields CATGGKRGAHNEQFF.

This clonotype was detected a few times. The V call is TRBV2, the J call TRBJ2-3; 8 bases agree with TRBD1. The length of the CDR3 is 16 residues. V lost 6 bases to trimming and J lost 2 bases; unmatched junction nucleotides: 10. Germline CDR1 reads SNHLY; CDR2 reads FYNNEI. The CDR3 DNA follows: TGTGCCAGCAGCCTGGGGGACAGGTGGGACACAGATACGCAGTATTTT. As protein: CASSLGDRWDTDTQYF.

V and J are TRBV20-1 and TRBJ2-7, with D possibly TRBD2 on 6 matching bases. From germline, CDR1 is DFQATT and CDR2 SNEGSKA (reference sequence). The CDR3 loop spans 14 amino acids. The V gene lost 5 bases and the J gene lost 0 bases, with 14 bases spanning the gap. For the CDR3, the DNA is TGCAGTGCTTCGCGGGGCAGGAGCTCCTACGAGCAGTACTTC. Translating gives CSASRGRSSYEQYF.

The chain links TRBV19 to TRBJ2-5, with TRBD1 identical over 7 bases. This CDR3 is built from 13 residues. Germline CDR1 and CDR2: LNHDA and SQIVND (reference sequence). After removal of 7 bases from V and 6 bases from J, the junction contained 8 bases not matched to a gene. Written as DNA, the CDR3 is TGTGCCAGTACTTCGACAGGGACGAAGACCCAGTACTTC. The encoded protein is CASTSTGTKTQYF. The full variable domain, with the rest looked up from reference TRBV19 and TRBJ2-5, is DGGITQSPKYLFRKEGQNVTLSCEQNLNHDAMYWYRQDPGQGLRLIYYSQIVNDFQKGDIAEGYSVSREKKESFPLTVTSAQKNPTAFYLCASTSTGTKTQYFGPGTRLLVL.

The chain employs TRBV6-6 and TRBJ2-7, with D perhaps being TRBD1 or TRBD2 (7 bases each). The V gene's germline CDR1 is MNHNY and CDR2 SVGAGI (reference sequence). This CDR3 has 14 amino acids. V dropped 2 bases and J dropped 6 bases, with 14 bases sitting between them. DNA of the CDR3: TGTGCCAGCAGTTACCCGCAGGGGGGGAGCGAGCAGTACTTC. Translated: CASSYPQGGSEQYF.

The V call is TRBV12-3 or TRBV12-4, the J call TRBJ2-7; perhaps TRBD1 as D (6 bases). V was clipped by 7 bases and J by 7 bases, with 20 bases between them. The CDR3 has 14 amino acids. CDR3: CASKFSSQGREQYF. The CDR3 DNA sequence: TGTGCCAGCAAGTTTTCCTCCCAGGGGCGAGAGCAGTACTTC.

The rearrangement joins TRBV3-1 to TRBJ2-1; D remains unclear. The CDR3 is 14 residues long. The V gene's germline CDR1 is LGHDT and CDR2 YNNKEL (reference sequence). Trimming took 1 base from V and 8 from J, leaving 12 bases between them. The DNA of the CDR3 is TGTGCCAGCAGCCAAGTTTTAGGTTTGTATGAGCAGTTCTTC. It encodes CASSQVLGLYEQFF.

The chain carries TRBV9 and TRBJ2-3, with 7 bases matching TRBD2. CDR3 length: 15 amino acids. The V gene's germline CDR1 is SGDLS and CDR2 YYNGEE. The junction had 3 bases not matched to a gene; V was cut back by 0 bases and J by 2 bases. In DNA form, the CDR3 reads TGTGCCAGCAGCGTAGACCTAGCGGCCACAGATACGCAGTATTTT. This sequence encodes CASSVDLAATDTQYF.

This clonotype has only a few counts. The V gene is TRBV5-1, the J gene TRBJ1-2, with 7 bases aligning to TRBD1. The CDR3 has 11 amino acids. Germline V gene data show CDR1 as SGHRS and CDR2 as YFSETQ. Germline trimming cut 0 bases from V and 13 bases from J; bases unmatched to any gene: 3. In nucleotides, the CDR3 is TGCGCCAGCAGCTTGGAGGGGGCTACCACCTTC. This sequence encodes CASSLEGATTF.

The chain uses TRBV5-1 and TRBJ2-1; 9 nucleotides align to TRBD2. V lost 2 bases, J lost 2 bases, and 8 bases stayed unmatched. The CDR3 length is 17 residues. Per germline, CDR1 SGHRS and CDR2 YFSETQ. In DNA form, the CDR3 reads TGCGCCAGCAGCTTTCCCAGCAGCGGGGGGACCTACAATGAGCAGTTCTTC. Translated: CASSFPSSGGTYNEQFF. Drawing the rest from reference TRBV5-1 and TRBJ2-1, the complete variable domain is KAGVTQTPRYLIKTRGQQVTLSCSPISGHRSVSWYQQTPGQGLQFLFEYFSETQRNKGNFPGRFSGRQFSNSRSEMNVSTLELGDSALYLCASSFPSSGGTYNEQFFGPGTRLTVL.

The J gene is TRBJ1-4, the V gene TRBV11-2; a possible D gene is TRBD1 (5 bases). Germline V gene data show CDR1 as SGHAT and CDR2 as FQNNGV. V shed 5 bases and J shed 4 bases, with 8 bases lying between them. The CDR3 contains 13 residues. The CDR3 here is CASSPGLNEKLFF. In nucleotides, the CDR3 is TGTGCCAGCAGCCCGGGACTTAATGAAAAACTGTTTTTT.

This chain links TRBV24-1 with TRBJ2-3; 11 bases line up with TRBD2. The CDR3 covers 15 residues. Germline lookup yields CDR1 KGHDR and CDR2 SFDVKD. V gave up 9 bases and J gave up 3 bases; unmatched junction bases: 7. The DNA for the CDR3 is TGTGCCACCGAGACTAGCGGGGCGAGAACAGATACGCAGTATTTT. Its protein is CATETSGARTDTQYF.

This chain connects TRBV7-2 to TRBJ2-1; D is unresolved. Germline CDR1 and CDR2: SGHTA and FQGNSA. CDR3 length equals 11 residues. The V end was cut by 3 bases, the J end by 8 bases, with 5 bases between. CDR3 amino acids: CASSFGDEQFF. The DNA of the CDR3 is TGTGCCAGCAGCTTTGGTGATGAGCAGTTCTTC. Complete variable domain (other parts from reference TRBV7-2 and TRBJ2-1): GAGVSQSPSNKVTEKGKDVELRCDPISGHTALYWYRQSLGQGLEFLIYFQGNSAPDKSGLPSDRFSAERTGGSVSTLTIQRTQQEDSAVYLCASSFGDEQFFGPGTRLTVL.

V and J are TRBV12-3 or TRBV12-4 and TRBJ2-7; the D is unclear. The length of the CDR3 is 12 residues. Trimming removed 2 bases from V and 5 bases from J, with 7 bases in between. This chain's CDR3 is CASSLKGNEQYF. CDR3 DNA sequence: TGTGCCAGCAGTTTAAAGGGCAACGAGCAGTACTTC.